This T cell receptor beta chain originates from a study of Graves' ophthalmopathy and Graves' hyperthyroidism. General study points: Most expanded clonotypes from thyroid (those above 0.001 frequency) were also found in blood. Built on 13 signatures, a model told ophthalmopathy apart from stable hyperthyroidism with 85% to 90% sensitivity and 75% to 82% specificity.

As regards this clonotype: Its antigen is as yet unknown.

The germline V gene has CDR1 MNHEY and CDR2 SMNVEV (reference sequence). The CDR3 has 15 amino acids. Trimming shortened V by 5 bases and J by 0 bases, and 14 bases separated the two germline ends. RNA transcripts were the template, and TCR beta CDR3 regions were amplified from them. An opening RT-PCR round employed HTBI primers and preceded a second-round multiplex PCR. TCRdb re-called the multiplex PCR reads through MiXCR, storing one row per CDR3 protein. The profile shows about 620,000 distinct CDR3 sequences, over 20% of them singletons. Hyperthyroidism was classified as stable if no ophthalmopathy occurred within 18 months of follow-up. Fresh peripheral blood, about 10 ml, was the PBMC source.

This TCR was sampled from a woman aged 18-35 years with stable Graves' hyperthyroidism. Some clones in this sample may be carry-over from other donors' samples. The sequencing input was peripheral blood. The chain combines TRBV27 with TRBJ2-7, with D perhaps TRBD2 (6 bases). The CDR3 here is CASSRGASDSYEQYF. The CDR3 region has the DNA TGTGCCAGCAGTAGGGGTGCTAGCGACTCCTACGAGCAGTACTTC.